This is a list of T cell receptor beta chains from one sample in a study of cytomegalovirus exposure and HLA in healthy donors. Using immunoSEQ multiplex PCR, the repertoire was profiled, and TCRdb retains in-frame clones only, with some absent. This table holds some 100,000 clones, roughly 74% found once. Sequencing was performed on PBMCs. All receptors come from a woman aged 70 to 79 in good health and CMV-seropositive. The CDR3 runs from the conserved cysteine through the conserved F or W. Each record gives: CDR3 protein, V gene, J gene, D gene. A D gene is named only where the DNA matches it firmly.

cdr3_aa: CASSYGAAGGNTEAFF; v_call: TRBV27; j_call: TRBJ1-1; d_call: TRBD1
cdr3_aa: CASSIGNEAGQQPQHF; v_call: TRBV19; j_call: TRBJ1-5; d_call: -
cdr3_aa: CASSPGVAGKYEQYF; v_call: TRBV11-3; j_call: TRBJ2-7; d_call: TRBD2
cdr3_aa: CASSQTGSNTEAFF; v_call: TRBV5-1; j_call: TRBJ1-1; d_call: TRBD1
cdr3_aa: CASSETEDQPQHF; v_call: TRBV18; j_call: TRBJ1-5; d_call: -
cdr3_aa: CASSEADRGIRYEQYF; v_call: TRBV6-1; j_call: TRBJ2-7; d_call: TRBD1
cdr3_aa: CASSLRRGGTDTQYF; v_call: TRBV5-1; j_call: TRBJ2-3; d_call: TRBD2
cdr3_aa: CASSREPSLAGGDYF; v_call: TRBV5-5; j_call: TRBJ2-5; d_call: TRBD2
cdr3_aa: CASSQEIQSYGYTF; v_call: TRBV4-1; j_call: TRBJ1-2; d_call: -
cdr3_aa: CASSHGHLSGNTIYF; v_call: TRBV4-1; j_call: TRBJ1-3; d_call: -
cdr3_aa: CASSYSSFGTDTQYF; v_call: TRBV6-5; j_call: TRBJ2-3; d_call: -
cdr3_aa: CASSSQRTGVTGELFF; v_call: TRBV7-9; j_call: TRBJ2-2; d_call: -
cdr3_aa: CASTPSDRAYNEQFF; v_call: TRBV28; j_call: TRBJ2-1; d_call: -
cdr3_aa: CASSPPMFQETQYF; v_call: TRBV18; j_call: TRBJ2-5; d_call: -
cdr3_aa: CASSEGAGEGF; v_call: TRBV6-1; j_call: TRBJ2-7; d_call: -
cdr3_aa: CSVDVRNTGELFF; v_call: TRBV29-1; j_call: TRBJ2-2; d_call: -